A single sample is the source of the 15 T cell receptor beta chains below, sequenced in a study of glioma-infiltrating T cells. Using RNA template, CDR3s of TCR alpha and beta were amplified with iRepertoire arm-PCR. TCRdb ran MiXCR on the multiplex PCR reads and lists one entry per CDR3 protein. This sample carries more than 300,000 distinct CDR3 sequences, 41% of them seen once, and the ten largest clones take 9.5% to 15%. The sample taken for sequencing was glioma tissue, nonneoplastic brain tissue, or PBMCs (not recorded which). These receptors came from a human donor with low-grade glioma or glioblastoma, undergoing nonglioma brain surgery, or in good health (not recorded which).

The chain joins TRBV24-1 to TRBJ2-3, with 8 bases identical to TRBD1. Germline V gives CDR1 KGHDR, CDR2 SFDVKD. The CDR3 extends over 16 amino acids. The chain's CDR3 is CAPVTPHRQGTDTQYF. CDR3 DNA sequence: TGTGCACCAGTGACCCCACATCGACAGGGGACAGATACGCAGTATTTT.

On this clonotype itself: A much more abundant neighbour one base away suggests this may be a read error. The chain links TRBV28 to TRBJ2-7, with D possibly TRBD1 on 5 matching bases. V was clipped by 5 bases and J by 4 bases, with 18 bases between them. The length of the CDR3 is 15 residues. Germline CDR1 and CDR2: MDHEN and SYDVKM. This CDR3 is CASSRAWTTEYEQYF. The DNA for the CDR3 is TGTGCCAGCAGTAGAGCCTGGACAACCGAGTACGAGCAGTACTTC. Together with reference TRBV28 and TRBJ2-7, the CDR3 gives the full variable domain: DVKVTQSSRYLVKRTGEKVFLECVQDMDHENMFWYRQDPGLGLRLIYFSYDVKMKEKGDIPEGYSVSREKKERFSLILESASTNQTSMYLCASSRAWTTEYEQYFGPGTRLTVT.

The rearrangement uses TRBV20-1 and TRBJ1-5; 9 bases are a match to TRBD1. The trim removed 0 bases at V and 7 bases at J, leaving 7 bases unmatched. Germline loops: CDR1 DFQATT, CDR2 SNEGSKA (reference sequence). The CDR3 length is 15 residues. CDR3: CSAREPDRGIQPQHF. DNA for the CDR3: TGCAGTGCTAGAGAACCAGACAGGGGGATACAGCCCCAGCATTTT.

J is TRBJ2-1 and V is TRBV2; D remains ambiguous. V was cut by 0 bases and J by 5 bases, with 8 bases left in between. Germline lookup yields CDR1 SNHLY and CDR2 FYNNEI. This CDR3 region has 14 residues. The CDR3 sequence: CASSEARVHNEQFF. The CDR3 DNA reads TGTGCCAGCAGTGAAGCCCGGGTCCACAATGAGCAGTTCTTC.

J is TRBJ1-1 and V is TRBV12-3 or TRBV12-4; maybe TRBD1 (6 bases). V was trimmed by 5 bases and J by 6 bases, leaving 16 bases between them. CDR3 size: 14 residues. CDR3 protein: CASSPRTVVPEAFF. In DNA form, the CDR3 reads TGTGCCAGCAGTCCAAGGACAGTAGTTCCTGAAGCTTTCTTT.

This chain connects TRBV7-2 to TRBJ1-2, with D perhaps TRBD1 (5 bases). Trimming stripped 5 bases from V and 4 bases from J, with 20 bases between. From germline, CDR1 is SGHTA and CDR2 FQGNSA. This CDR3 is 16 amino acids long. CDR3 bases: TGTGCCAGCAGCCTAACTAGGGACGCAAGGATCTATGGCTACACCTTC. This codes for CASSLTRDARIYGYTF.

The J gene is TRBJ2-1, the V gene TRBV4-3; 8 nucleotides line up with TRBD1. Looked up from germline, CDR1 is LGHNA and CDR2 is YSLEER. The CDR3 covers 14 residues. The V gene end was trimmed by 2 bases and the J gene end by 7 bases; junction bases not matched to a gene: 4. The CDR3 DNA reads TGCGCCAGCAGCCAACAGGGGGCGCATAATGAGCAGTTCTTC. Encoded protein: CASSQQGAHNEQFF.

Concerning this clonotype itself: A much bigger clone sits one base away, suggesting this may be a read error. The chain links TRBV6-2 or TRBV6-3 to TRBJ2-1, with TRBD2 as a possible D gene (5 bases). CDR3 length equals 13 residues. Germline CDR1 and CDR2: MNHEY and SVGEGT. The CDR3 region has the DNA TGTGCCAGCAGGGCCCTAGCAGTCAATGAGCATTTCTTC. Protein product: CASRALAVNEHFF.

The table lists this clonotype with a few counts. The J gene is TRBJ2-5, the V gene TRBV14; 8 positions agree with TRBD2. V lost 1 base and J lost 7; bases outside the gene matches: 8. The CDR3 has 15 residues. Germline V gene data show CDR1 as SGHDN and CDR2 as FVKESK. CDR3 protein: CASSQGLARRGTQYF. For the CDR3, the DNA is TGTGCCAGCAGCCAAGGACTAGCGCGCAGGGGGACCCAGTACTTC.

A word on this clonotype: At one end the junction does not follow the germline gene, possibly because of a read error. The chain carries TRBV28 and TRBJ1-1, with 7 bases matching TRBD1. In germline, CDR1 is MDHEN, CDR2 SYDVKM. The CDR3 contains 13 residues. The CDR3 loop is CASSPLQGFEALF. The CDR3 nucleotides are TGTGCCAGCAGCCCCCTACAGGGGTTTGAAGCTCTCTTT.

In the case of this clonotype: At one end the junction does not follow the germline gene, possibly because of a read error. The chain combines TRBV20-1 with TRBJ2-6; D unclear. The CDR3 has 17 amino acids. The germline V gene has CDR1 DFQATT and CDR2 SNEGSKA (reference sequence). The DNA for the CDR3 is TGCAGTGTTAGAGACAACCTAAGCCGCTCTGGGGCCAACGTCCTGACTTTC. Encoded protein: CSVRDNLSRSGANVLTF.

On this clonotype: An end of the junction does not agree with germline; a read error may underlie this. DNA of the CDR3: TGCAGTGCTAGCACTGGGAGCGCGTACAATGAGCAGCTCTTC. Translating it yields CSASTGSAYNEQLF. This chain links TRBV20-1 with TRBJ2-1, with D tentatively TRBD2 (5 bases). This CDR3 has 14 amino acids. CDR1 is DFQATT, CDR2 SNEGSKA, per germline (reference sequence).

This rearrangement joins TRBV28 to TRBJ1-1, with 8 bases identical to TRBD1. This CDR3 spans 17 amino acids. In germline, CDR1 is MDHEN, CDR2 SYDVKM. Unmatched junction bases numbered 12, after V lost 5 bases and J lost 1 base. The CDR3 spells CASSLTGGMERNTEAFF. The CDR3 bases are TGTGCCAGCAGTCTAACAGGGGGAATGGAGCGGAACACTGAAGCTTTCTTT. The full variable domain, completed using reference TRBV28 and TRBJ1-1, is DVKVTQSSRYLVKRTGEKVFLECVQDMDHENMFWYRQDPGLGLRLIYFSYDVKMKEKGDIPEGYSVSREKKERFSLILESASTNQTSMYLCASSLTGGMERNTEAFFGQGTRLTVV.

The chain is built from TRBV28 and TRBJ1-2; 12 bases line up with TRBD1. The trim removed 6 bases at V and 0 bases at J, leaving 8 bases unmatched. Germline-derived CDR1 and CDR2 are MDHEN and SYDVKM. The CDR3 spans 17 residues. As DNA, the CDR3 is TGTGCCAGCAGAGGGACAGGGGGCCTCCTCGCTAACTATGGCTACACCTTC. Its translation is CASRGTGGLLANYGYTF.

The chain is built from TRBV15 and TRBJ1-5; D not certain. In germline, CDR1 is LNHNV, CDR2 YYDKDF (reference sequence). The CDR3 spans 15 residues. V was trimmed by 1 base and J by 2 bases, leaving 9 bases between them. The CDR3 bases are TGTGCCACCAGCAGAGGATGGGCTGGCAATCAGCCCCAGCATTTT. Amino acid sequence: CATSRGWAGNQPQHF. Supplemented by reference TRBV15 and TRBJ1-5, the full variable domain reads DAMVIQNPRYQVTQFGKPVTLSCSQTLNHNVMYWYQQKSSQAPKLLFHYYDKDFNNEADTPDNFQSRRPNTSFCFLDIRSPGLGDTAMYLCATSRGWAGNQPQHFGDGTRLSIL.